This T cell receptor (beta chain) appears in the sequencing data of a study of OX40 agonist ivuxolimab in advanced cancers. Whole-study context: In this cohort, patients received ivuxolimab, an agonistic anti-OX40 (CD134) antibody. Intravenous ivuxolimab at 0.01 to 10 mg/kg was given to patients every 2 weeks.

Assay: immunoSEQ multiplex PCR; the TCRdb copy retains only in-frame clones and omits some. The table includes about 100,000 clones, roughly four fifths detected once. This clone was counted only a few times. The antigen remains unidentified. Findings and caveats of the study: In the 0.1 to 3.0 mg/kg range, CD4+ and CD8+ blood T cells had expanded clonally by week 6.

The ends were cut back, 3 bases at V and 6 bases at J, with 6 bases in the middle. This CDR3 contains 12 residues. CDR1 is LGHNT and CDR2 is FRNRAP in the germline V gene. The source is an adult with an advanced solid tumor such as melanoma, head and neck, liver or kidney cancer. Sequences were derived from CD4+ or CD8+ T cells sorted from blood, sampled in a trial of the OX40 agonist ivuxolimab. The chain uses TRBV12-5 and TRBJ1-5, with D perhaps matching TRBD1 (5 bases). In DNA, the CDR3 is TGTGCTAGTGGTTTAACAGGTCAGCCCCAGCATTTT. Translating gives CASGLTGQPQHF.